The present entry profiles one T cell receptor (beta chain) with its context. What it recognizes is unknown. Other DNA sequences of this sample code for an identical CDR3. Germline V gives CDR1 GTSNPN, CDR2 SVGIG (reference sequence). The CDR3 length is 13 residues. V lost 0 bases, J lost 6 bases, and 12 bases lay in between. These data belong to a study of cytomegalovirus exposure and HLA in healthy donors. Researchers ran the PCR with 60 Vbeta and 13 Jbeta primers. TCRdb's table, derived via immunoSEQ multiplex PCR, lists solely in-frame clones and lacks some. The repertoire holds roughly 160,000 clones, with more than 60% as singletons. Overall study findings and caveats: Some public TCRs appeared in many individuals, while most sequences were rare. Immune exposure information comprised only CMV serostatus. Apparent HLA restriction characterized most CMV-associated TCR beta chains in a later analysis.

The J gene is TRBJ2-7, the V gene TRBV30; maybe TRBD2 (6 bases). This receptor was obtained from a man between 35 and 55 years old in good health and CMV-seronegative. The specimen sequenced was PBMCs. CDR3 loop: CAWSVVGGSEQYF. The CDR3 nucleotides are TGTGCCTGGAGTGTCGTAGGAGGGTCCGAGCAGTACTTC.